The clone carrying this T cell receptor beta chain was seen repeatedly, ten times or more. Its matching antigen is unknown. The CDR3 is 12 amino acids. CDR1 and CDR2 (germline): SGHVS, FQNEAQ. V lost 11 bases and J lost 4, with 12 bases in between. Generation of TCR beta libraries employed quantitative 5'-RACE incorporating molecular barcodes. TCRdb redid the calling of the 5' RACE reads with MiXCR, one entry per CDR3 protein. Of about 220,000 distinct CDR3 sequences in the sample, about 6.7% were seen once. The entry originates in a study of CD8 T cells in ankylosing spondylitis. Study results and limitations: Past studies reported some motif variants in reactive arthritis synovial fluid and blood. Significant enrichment of disease-linked clones was reportedly seen in matched ankylosing spondylitis synovial fluid. Ankylosing spondylitis blood appeared to carry a characteristic TCR beta motif of roughly 8 highly homologous variants.

The clonotype comes from a male donor with ankylosing spondylitis. The sequencing input was blood, either unsorted or a sorted T cell fraction (not recorded which). This sequence joins TRBV7-8 and TRBJ2-1; possible D gene TRBD1, 5 bases. This CDR3 reads CAVRVSYNEQFF. The CDR3 region has the DNA TGTGCCGTCAGGGTCTCTTACAATGAGCAGTTCTTC.